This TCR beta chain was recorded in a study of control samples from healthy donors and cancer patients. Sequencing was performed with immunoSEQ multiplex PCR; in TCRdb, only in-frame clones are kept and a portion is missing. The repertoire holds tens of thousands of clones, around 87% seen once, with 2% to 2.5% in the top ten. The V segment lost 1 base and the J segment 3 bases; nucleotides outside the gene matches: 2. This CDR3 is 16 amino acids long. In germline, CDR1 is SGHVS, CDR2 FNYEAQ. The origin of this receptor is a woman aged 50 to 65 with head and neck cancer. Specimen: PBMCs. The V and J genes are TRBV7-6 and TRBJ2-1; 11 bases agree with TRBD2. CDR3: CASSLGTSGSYNEQFF. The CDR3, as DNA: TGTGCCAGCAGCTTAGGAACTAGCGGGAGCTACAATGAGCAGTTCTTC.